Listed below are T cell receptor beta chains from one sample, sequenced in a study of T cells in Graves' hyperthyroidism and ophthalmopathy. TCRdb re-called the multiplex PCR reads through MiXCR, storing one row per CDR3 protein. The sample holds fewer than 550,000 distinct CDR3 sequences; 15% to 18% are singletons and the top ten take roughly 7.7%. The sequencing sample was made of blood. Receptor source: a woman aged 18-29 years with Graves' hyperthyroidism. CDR3s leave out the opening cysteine and the closing phenylalanine or tryptophan.

j_call v_call cdr3_aa
TRBJ1-2 TRBV7-9 ASSVTGGGVNGYT
TRBJ1-3 TRBV6-1 ASNGQTSIY
TRBJ1-4 TRBV19 ASSISTGATNEKLF
TRBJ2-1 TRBV11-3 ASSSGLAGGSYNEQF
TRBJ1-3 TRBV6-1 ASYGIGNTIY
TRBJ2-3 TRBV5-1 ASSFEGADTQY
TRBJ2-3 TRBV7-9 ASSHTDTDTQY
TRBJ2-2 TRBV3-1 ASSQGTDTGELF
TRBJ1-1 TRBV29-1 SVVLGARTEAF
TRBJ1-5 TRBV19 ASSIPGAVRQPQH
TRBJ1-6 TRBV5-8 ASSLEEARVYNSPLH
TRBJ2-5 TRBV3-1 ASSRGTSFGGETQY
TRBJ2-2 TRBV5-1 ASSLGGTANTGELF
TRBJ1-3 TRBV7-9 ASSRGTHGNTIY
TRBJ1-1 TRBV4-2 ASRRHINTEAF
TRBJ2-5 TRBV20-1 SASWLAGVGETQY
TRBJ2-1 TRBV6-5 ASSYSASNEQF
TRBJ1-5 TRBV27 ASSLSPKSNQPQH
TRBJ2-1 TRBV19 ASSIQGAGYNEQF
TRBJ2-5 TRBV6-1 ASSPLQVGETQY
TRBJ2-1 TRBV18 ASSQRWTSGGNEQF
TRBJ1-5 TRBV3-1 ASSQGAQGTQH
TRBJ1-2 TRBV3-1 ASSQRQGADGYT
TRBJ1-3 TRBV19 ASLDDRSSGNTIY
TRBJ2-3 TRBV20-1 SARRPLTSGTYTDTQY
TRBJ2-7 TRBV5-1 ASSLAMGREQY
TRBJ2-4 TRBV12-5 ASGLMDRGRLNIQY
TRBJ2-3 TRBV28 ASSLPGTSGGRTDTQY
TRBJ2-3 TRBV6-9 ARSYEGGSTDTQY
TRBJ1-4 TRBV20-1 SAAGGTNEKLF
TRBJ2-2 TRBV11-2 ASSRSPWTGGTVTGELF
TRBJ2-5 TRBV20-1 SAPPPPLARGETQY
TRBJ2-7 TRBV6-2/TRBV6-3 ASSYSSSSYEQY
TRBJ1-4 TRBV15 ATSRPGQLNEKLF
TRBJ2-2 TRBV19 ASSILAGSGELF
TRBJ2-2 TRBV24-1 ATSDYTGELF
TRBJ1-5 TRBV10-3 AISDQTGNQPQH
TRBJ2-7 TRBV20-1 SARLAGGLFYEQY
TRBJ2-5 TRBV3-1 ASSQELSVVQY
TRBJ2-7 TRBV5-1 ASRDLQGNEQY
TRBJ2-7 TRBV13 ASFRAGGTYEQY